This T cell receptor beta chain was documented in a study of CD8+CD57+ T cells in acquired aplastic anemia. Sequencing was done on patients that had shown CD8+CD57+ cell expansion by flow cytometry. Prior therapy had not been administered to any patient at the time of blood sampling. The ends were cut back, 3 bases at V and 7 bases at J, with 13 bases in the middle. This CDR3 is 13 amino acids long. CDR1 and CDR2 (germline): SGHNT, YENEEA. TCR beta VDJ and CDR3 profiles were obtained from a genomic DNA template. TCRdb fed the reads into MiXCR, producing one record per CDR3 protein. The sample carries 300,000 or so distinct CDR3 sequences, roughly 53% recorded once.

The sequenced sample was sorted CD4+, CD8+, or CD8+CD57+ T cells (not recorded which) from PBMCs. This clonotype was sampled from a human donor with aplastic anemia. The chain joins TRBV11-3 to TRBJ2-7; the D is unclear. The CDR3, as DNA: TGTGCCAGCAGCTTGGGCCCCCGTGAGGAGCAGTACTTC. Protein product: CASSLGPREEQYF.